This T cell receptor (beta chain) was sequenced for a study of blood T cell repertoires in COVID-19. CDR1 and CDR2 from the germline V gene are SGHVS and FQNEAQ. V was pared by 0 bases and J by 6 bases, with 3 bases of the junction left unmatched. The CDR3 contains 14 residues. Authors' data handling: Scientists estimated how many nucleated cells there were by amplifying reference gene primers. Using immunoSEQ multiplex PCR, the repertoire was profiled, and TCRdb retains in-frame clones only, with some absent. The DNA was the basis for D and trimming; V, J and clone size are from that table. The sample includes under 200,000 clones, approximately 81% of them seen just once. Participants were placed into cohorts based on the clinical history they reported.

The sequence was obtained from a woman in her thirties or forties with acute COVID-19. The chain couples TRBV7-8 to TRBJ2-7; 9 bases are shared with TRBD1. Sequencing input: PBMCs or T cells enriched from blood (not recorded which). CDR3 sequence reads: CASSLARGQGEQYF. In DNA, the CDR3 is TGTGCCAGCAGCTTAGCGCGGGGACAGGGCGAGCAGTACTTC.